This T cell receptor beta chain was retrieved from a study of PD-L1 blockade in urothelial cancer. This table comes from immunoSEQ multiplex PCR, and its TCRdb copy is limited to in-frame clones, with some not included. The sample consists of approximately 71,000 clones, around nine tenths of them appearing once. V lost 5 bases and J lost 5, with 16 bases in between. The CDR3 has 14 amino acids. This chain uses TRBV5-3 with TRBJ1-1; TRBD1 might be the D (6 bases). TRBV5-3 is an ORF, and what it does is uncertain. The sequences come from PBMCs, collected around atezolizumab (anti-PD-L1) treatment. The receptor comes from a man aged 55 to 70 with urothelial cancer. DNA of the CDR3: TGTGCCAGAAGATTCCCTACAGGGAGAACTGAAGCTTTCTTT. It yields the protein CARRFPTGRTEAFF.